The clone carrying this T cell receptor beta chain came up a few times. Each CDR3 protein gets one entry after TCRdb re-called the 5' RACE reads with MiXCR. Here the sample spans about 130,000 distinct CDR3 sequences, 6.5% to 8% being singletons. This sample is drawn from a study of T cells after yellow fever vaccination. CDR3 length: 15 amino acids. V was clipped by 6 bases and J by 0 bases, with 11 bases between them. The gene calls are TRBV12-3 or TRBV12-4 and TRBJ2-2, with D unclear. This specimen consisted of CD4+ T cells sorted from PBMCs, obtained more than 8 days after the first yellow fever vaccination. The sequence came from a man in his late teens or twenties who received the YFV17D yellow fever vaccine. CDR3 sequence reads: CASRTGPANTGELFF. In nucleotides, the CDR3 is TGTGCCAGCAGGACCGGGCCCGCGAACACCGGGGAGCTGTTTTTT.